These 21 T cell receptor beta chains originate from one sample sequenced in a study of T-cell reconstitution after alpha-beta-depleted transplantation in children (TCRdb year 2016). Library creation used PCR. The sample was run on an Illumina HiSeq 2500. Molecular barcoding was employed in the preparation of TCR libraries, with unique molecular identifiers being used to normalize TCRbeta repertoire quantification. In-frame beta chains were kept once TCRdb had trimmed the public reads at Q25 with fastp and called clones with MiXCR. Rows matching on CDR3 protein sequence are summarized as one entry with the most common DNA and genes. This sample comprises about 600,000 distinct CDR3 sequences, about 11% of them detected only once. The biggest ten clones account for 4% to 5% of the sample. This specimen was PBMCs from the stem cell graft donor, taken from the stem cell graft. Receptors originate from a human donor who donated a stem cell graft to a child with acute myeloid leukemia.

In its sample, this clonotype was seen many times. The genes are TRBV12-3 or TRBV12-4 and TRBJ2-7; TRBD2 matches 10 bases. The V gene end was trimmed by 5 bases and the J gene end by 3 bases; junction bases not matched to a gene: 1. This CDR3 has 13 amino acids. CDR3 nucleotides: TGTGCCAGCAGTAGGACTAGCGGCTACGAGCAGTACTTC. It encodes CASSRTSGYEQYF.

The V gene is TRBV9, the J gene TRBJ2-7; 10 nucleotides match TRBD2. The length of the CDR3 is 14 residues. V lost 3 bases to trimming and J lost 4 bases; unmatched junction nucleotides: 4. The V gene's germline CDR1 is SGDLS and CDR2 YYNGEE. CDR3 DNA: TGTGCCAGCAGCGGGCCGGGACTAGCGTACGAGCAGTACTTC. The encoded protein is CASSGPGLAYEQYF. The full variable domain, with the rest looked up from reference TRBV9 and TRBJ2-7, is DSGVTQTPKHLITATGQRVTLRCSPRSGDLSVYWYQQSLDQGLQFLIQYYNGEERAKGNILERFSAQQFPDLHSELNLSSLELGDSALYFCASSGPGLAYEQYFGPGTRLTVT.

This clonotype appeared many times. CDR3 in amino acids: CASSYQASGSPTQYF. In DNA form, the CDR3 reads TGTGCCAGCAGTTACCAGGCTAGCGGGAGCCCTACGCAGTATTTT. The chain has TRBV6-5 and TRBJ2-3, with TRBD2 identical over 10 bases. V shed 2 bases and J 8 bases; nucleotides not matched to a gene: 7. Germline CDR1 is MNHEY and CDR2 is SVGAGI. This CDR3 region has 15 residues.

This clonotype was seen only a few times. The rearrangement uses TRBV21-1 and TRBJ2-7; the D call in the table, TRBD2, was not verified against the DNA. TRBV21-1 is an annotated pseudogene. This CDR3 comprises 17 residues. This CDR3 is CASSTPRWASSTYEQYF. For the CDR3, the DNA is TGTGCCAGCAGCACCCCGCGGTGGGCTTCCTCTACCTACGAGCAGTACTTC.

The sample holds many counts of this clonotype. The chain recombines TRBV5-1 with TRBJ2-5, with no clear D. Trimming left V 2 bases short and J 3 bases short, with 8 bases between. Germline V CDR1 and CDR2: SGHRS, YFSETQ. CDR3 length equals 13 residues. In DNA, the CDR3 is TGCGCCAGCAGCTTAACCCCAAAAGAGACCCAGTACTTC. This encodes CASSLTPKETQYF.

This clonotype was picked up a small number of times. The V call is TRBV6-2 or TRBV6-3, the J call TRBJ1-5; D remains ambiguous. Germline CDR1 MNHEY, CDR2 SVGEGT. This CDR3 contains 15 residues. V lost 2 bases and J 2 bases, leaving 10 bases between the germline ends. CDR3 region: CASSYRRVGNQPQHF. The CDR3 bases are TGTGCCAGCAGTTACCGGAGGGTGGGCAATCAGCCCCAGCATTTT.

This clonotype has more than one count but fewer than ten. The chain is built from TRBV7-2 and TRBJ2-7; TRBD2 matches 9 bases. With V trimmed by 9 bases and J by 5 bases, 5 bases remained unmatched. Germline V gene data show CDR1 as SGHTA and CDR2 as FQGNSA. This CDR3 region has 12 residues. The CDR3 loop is CASSGSRHEQYF. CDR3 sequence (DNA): TGTGCCAGTAGCGGGAGTCGGCACGAGCAGTACTTC.

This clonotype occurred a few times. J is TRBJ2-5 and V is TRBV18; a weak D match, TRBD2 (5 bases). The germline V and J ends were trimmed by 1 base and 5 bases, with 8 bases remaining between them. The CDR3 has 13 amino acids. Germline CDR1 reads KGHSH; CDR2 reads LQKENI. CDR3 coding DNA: TGTGCCAGCTCACCACTACCGGGGGAGACCCAGTACTTC. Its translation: CASSPLPGETQYF.

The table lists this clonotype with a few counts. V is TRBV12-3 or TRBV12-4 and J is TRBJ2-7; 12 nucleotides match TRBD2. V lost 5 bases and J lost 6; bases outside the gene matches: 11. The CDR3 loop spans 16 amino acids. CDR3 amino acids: CASSPLWTSGKSEQYF. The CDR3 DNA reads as TGTGCCAGCAGTCCCCTCTGGACTAGCGGGAAAAGCGAGCAGTACTTC.

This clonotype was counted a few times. The DNA of the CDR3 is TGTGCCAGCGTTGGGGGGGCTAGCATCTACAATGAGCAGTTCTTC. Protein sequence: CASVGGASIYNEQFF. The rearrangement links TRBV12-3 or TRBV12-4 to TRBJ2-1; a weak D match, TRBD2 (7 bases). V gave up 8 bases and J gave up 3 bases, with 17 bases separating them. CDR3 length: 15 residues.

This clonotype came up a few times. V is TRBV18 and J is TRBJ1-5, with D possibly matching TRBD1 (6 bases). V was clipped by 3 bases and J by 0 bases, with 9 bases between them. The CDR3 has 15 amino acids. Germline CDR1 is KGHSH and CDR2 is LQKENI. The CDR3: CASSPWTASNQPQHF. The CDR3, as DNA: TGTGCCAGCTCACCGTGGACAGCTAGCAATCAGCCCCAGCATTTT. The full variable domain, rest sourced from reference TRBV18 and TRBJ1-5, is NAGVMQNPRHLVRRRGQEARLRCSPMKGHSHVYWYRQLPEEGLKFMVYLQKENIIDESGMPKERFSAEFPKEGPSILRIQQVVRGDSAAYFCASSPWTASNQPQHFGDGTRLSIL.

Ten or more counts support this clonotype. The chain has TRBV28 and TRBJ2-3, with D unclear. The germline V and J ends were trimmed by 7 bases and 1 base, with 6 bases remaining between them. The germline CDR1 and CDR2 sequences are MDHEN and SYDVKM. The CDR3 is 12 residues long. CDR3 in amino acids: CASTTGTDTQYF. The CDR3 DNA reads TGTGCCAGCACCACTGGCACAGATACGCAGTATTTT.

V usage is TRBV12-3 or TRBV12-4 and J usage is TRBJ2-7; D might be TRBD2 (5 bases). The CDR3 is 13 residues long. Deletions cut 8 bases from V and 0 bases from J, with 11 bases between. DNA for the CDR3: TGTGCCAGCGCTTTTCGGGACTCCTACGAGCAGTACTTC. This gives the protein CASAFRDSYEQYF.

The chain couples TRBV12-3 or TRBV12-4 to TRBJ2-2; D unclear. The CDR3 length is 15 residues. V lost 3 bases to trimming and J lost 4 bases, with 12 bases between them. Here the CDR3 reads CASSFYPRTTGELFF. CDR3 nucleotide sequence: TGTGCCAGCAGTTTTTACCCGAGGACCACCGGGGAGCTGTTTTTT.

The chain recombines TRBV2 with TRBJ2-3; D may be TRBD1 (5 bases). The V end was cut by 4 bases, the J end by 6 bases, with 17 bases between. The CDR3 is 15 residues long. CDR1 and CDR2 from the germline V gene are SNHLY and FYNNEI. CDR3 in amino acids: CASSVWTQVGDTQYF. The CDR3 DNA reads TGTGCCAGCAGTGTCTGGACACAGGTCGGGGATACGCAGTATTTT.

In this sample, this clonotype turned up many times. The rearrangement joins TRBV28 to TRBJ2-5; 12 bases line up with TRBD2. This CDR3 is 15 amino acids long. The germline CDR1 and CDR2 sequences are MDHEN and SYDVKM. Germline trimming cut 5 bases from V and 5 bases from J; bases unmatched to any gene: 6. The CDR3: CASSRRLAGAETQYF. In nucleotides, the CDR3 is TGTGCCAGCAGTCGGAGACTAGCGGGAGCTGAGACCCAGTACTTC. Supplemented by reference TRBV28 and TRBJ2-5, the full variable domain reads DVKVTQSSRYLVKRTGEKVFLECVQDMDHENMFWYRQDPGLGLRLIYFSYDVKMKEKGDIPEGYSVSREKKERFSLILESASTNQTSMYLCASSRRLAGAETQYFGPGTRLLVL.

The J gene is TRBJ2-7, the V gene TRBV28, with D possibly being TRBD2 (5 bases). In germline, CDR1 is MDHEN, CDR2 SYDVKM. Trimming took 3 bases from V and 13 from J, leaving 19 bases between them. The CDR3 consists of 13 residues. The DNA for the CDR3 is TGTGCCAGCAGTTTTCCCCTACGGGGAGTACCTTACTTC. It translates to CASSFPLRGVPYF.

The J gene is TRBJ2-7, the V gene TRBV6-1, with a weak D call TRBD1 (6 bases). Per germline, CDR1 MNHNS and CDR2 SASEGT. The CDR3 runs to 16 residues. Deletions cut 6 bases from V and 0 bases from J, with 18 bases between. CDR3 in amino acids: CASSSPLQGSSYEQYF. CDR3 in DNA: TGTGCCAGCAGCAGCCCCCTACAGGGTAGCTCCTACGAGCAGTACTTC.

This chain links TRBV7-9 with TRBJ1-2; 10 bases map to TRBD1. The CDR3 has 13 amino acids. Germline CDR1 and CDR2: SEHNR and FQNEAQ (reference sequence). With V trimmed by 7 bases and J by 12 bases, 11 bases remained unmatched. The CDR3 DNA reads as TGTGCCAGCACCCAGACAGGGGGCGGTCTGGACACCTTC. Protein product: CASTQTGGGLDTF.

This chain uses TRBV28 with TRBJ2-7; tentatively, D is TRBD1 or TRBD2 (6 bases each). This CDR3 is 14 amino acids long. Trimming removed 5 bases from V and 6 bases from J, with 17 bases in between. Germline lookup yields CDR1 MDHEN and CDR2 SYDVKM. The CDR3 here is CASSPVGGLLEQYF. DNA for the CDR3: TGTGCCAGCAGTCCCGTAGGGGGGCTTCTCGAGCAGTACTTC.

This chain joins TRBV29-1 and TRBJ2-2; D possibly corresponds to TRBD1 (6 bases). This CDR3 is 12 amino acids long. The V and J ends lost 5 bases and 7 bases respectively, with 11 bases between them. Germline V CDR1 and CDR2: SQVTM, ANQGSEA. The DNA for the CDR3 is TGCAGCGTTTACAGGGTAGACGGGGAGCTGTTTTTT. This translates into CSVYRVDGELFF.